A single sample gave rise to the 28 T cell receptor beta chains below, sequenced in a study of T cell clonotyping in hematopoietic cell transplantation. The sample's time point: recipient sample about 28 days before transplant, after cytoreduction. Assay: immunoSEQ multiplex PCR; the TCRdb copy retains only in-frame clones and omits some. The repertoire holds approximately 26,000 clones, with approximately 82% as singletons. The sample in question was peripheral blood mononuclear cells, obtained before stem cell transplant. All receptors derive from a woman aged 60-75 years with acute myeloid leukemia. Some clones in this sample may be carry-over from other donors' samples.

The genes are TRBV16 and TRBJ1-5; weak D call: TRBD1 (5 bases). Germline lookup yields CDR1 KGHSY and CDR2 FQNENV. V shed 3 bases and J shed 7 bases, with 13 bases lying between them. This CDR3 comprises 14 residues. The CDR3 sequence is CASSQGTRDQPQHF. CDR3 nucleotides: TGTGCCAGCAGCCAGGGGACTAGGGACCAGCCCCAGCATTTT.

The chain combines TRBV6-5 with TRBJ1-4, with a possible D match to TRBD1 (5 bases). There are 13 residues in the CDR3. Trimming cost V 6 bases and J 4 bases, with 9 bases left between them. Germline V gene sequence: CDR1 MNHEY, CDR2 SVGAGI. Here the CDR3 reads CASRGRVNEKLFF. CDR3 in DNA: TGTGCCAGCAGGGGACGGGTTAATGAAAAACTGTTTTTT.

V gene TRBV28 combines with J gene TRBJ1-2, with a tentative D call TRBD1 (5 bases). The CDR3 spans 17 residues. The germline V and J ends were trimmed by 5 bases and 4 bases, with 23 bases remaining between them. The germline CDR1 and CDR2 sequences are MDHEN and SYDVKM. The DNA for the CDR3 is TGTGCCAGCAGTGGGGATGCGCGAATGGGGCAGGGCTATGGCTACACCTTC. Protein sequence: CASSGDARMGQGYGYTF.

This clone was detected a few times. The chain carries TRBV2 and TRBJ2-4; D ambiguous. This CDR3 is built from 13 residues. V lost 2 bases, J lost 10 bases, and 12 bases lay in between. Germline CDR1 and CDR2: SNHLY and FYNNEI. The CDR3 reads CASSELVAAIQYF. For the CDR3, the DNA is TGTGCCAGCAGTGAATTAGTTGCGGCTATTCAGTACTTC.

The rearrangement links TRBV11-1 to TRBJ1-1; no reliable D call. The CDR3 is 12 residues long. Germline loops: CDR1 SGHAT, CDR2 FQDESV (reference sequence). Trimming stripped 5 bases from V and 2 bases from J, with 6 bases between. The CDR3 sequence is CASSAYNTEAFF. The DNA for the CDR3 is TGTGCCAGCAGCGCTTATAACACTGAAGCTTTCTTT.

This clone was counted only a few times. The chain combines TRBV9 with TRBJ2-2, with D possibly TRBD2 on 6 matching bases. V was clipped by 4 bases and J by 5 bases, with 21 bases between them. The CDR3 runs to 17 residues. CDR1 is SGDLS and CDR2 is YYNGEE in the germline V gene. CDR3 amino acids: CASSPRLTGASTGELFF. CDR3 bases: TGTGCCAGCAGCCCCCGTCTCACGGGAGCCTCTACCGGGGAGCTGTTTTTT.

The CDR3 DNA follows: TGTGCCAGCAGTGAGACTTTTGGGACAGCCAAAAACATTCAGTACTTC. This encodes CASSETFGTAKNIQYF. The gene calls are TRBV2 and TRBJ2-4; D tentatively reads TRBD1 or TRBD2 (5 bases each). CDR1 SNHLY and CDR2 FYNNEI come from the germline V gene. This CDR3 is built from 16 residues. V was shortened by 3 bases and J by 0 bases, with 12 bases between the two germline ends.

The chain uses TRBV5-6 and TRBJ2-7; D possibly corresponds to TRBD1 (6 bases). This CDR3 spans 14 amino acids. Trimming took off 0 bases at V and 1 base at J, with 8 bases between the two ends. The V gene's germline CDR1 is SGHDT and CDR2 YYEEEE. In DNA, the CDR3 is TGTGCCAGCAGCTTGGACACAGGGTCCTACGAGCAGTACTTC. Translating it yields CASSLDTGSYEQYF. The complete variable domain, with remaining parts taken from reference TRBV5-6 and TRBJ2-7, reads DAGVTQSPTHLIKTRGQQVTLRCSPKSGHDTVSWYQQALGQGPQFIFQYYEEEERQRGNFPDRFSGHQFPNYSSELNVNALLLGDSALYLCASSLDTGSYEQYFGPGTRLTVT.

This chain joins TRBV29-1 and TRBJ2-1; weak D call: TRBD2 (6 bases). V gave up 8 bases and J gave up 0 bases, with 17 bases separating them. This CDR3 is 15 amino acids long. Germline V gives CDR1 SQVTM, CDR2 ANQGSEA. CDR3 residues: CSLTIDGSSYNEQFF. Written as DNA, the CDR3 is TGCAGCCTTACAATCGACGGGAGCTCCTACAATGAGCAGTTCTTC.

The chain combines TRBV7-3 with TRBJ2-1; 11 bases are shared with TRBD2. Germline V gene lookup returns CDR1 SGHTA and CDR2 FQGTGA. The junction had 6 bases not matched to a gene; V was cut back by 2 bases and J by 0 bases. This CDR3 is 18 amino acids long. The CDR3 coding sequence is TGTGCCAGCAGCTTATCCCTAGCGGGGGGCACCTCCTACAATGAGCAGTTCTTC. Its protein is CASSLSLAGGTSYNEQFF.

The chain couples TRBV12-5 to TRBJ1-1, with D maybe TRBD1 (6 bases). The CDR3 loop spans 14 amino acids. Trimming stripped 5 bases from V and 3 bases from J, with 13 bases between. The germline CDR1 and CDR2 sequences are LGHNT and FRNRAP. The CDR3 nucleotides are TGTGCTAGTGGTGCAACAGGGATGCACACTGAAGCTTTCTTT. Its protein product is CASGATGMHTEAFF.

V is TRBV7-3 and J is TRBJ2-5; 8 bases line up with TRBD1. The V segment lost 5 bases and the J segment 5 bases; nucleotides outside the gene matches: 10. This CDR3 has 15 amino acids. Germline loops: CDR1 SGHTA, CDR2 FQGTGA. CDR3: CASSPRPGQVETQYF. CDR3 in DNA: TGTGCCAGCAGCCCCCGCCCGGGACAGGTGGAGACCCAGTACTTC.

The chain uses TRBV4-3 and TRBJ1-1; the D is unclear. CDR3 length: 12 amino acids. Deletions cut 3 bases from V and 1 base from J, with 3 bases between. Per germline, CDR1 LGHNA and CDR2 YSLEER. CDR3 bases: TGCGCCAGCAGCCAGTCGAACACTGAAGCTTTCTTT. This codes for CASSQSNTEAFF.

CDR3 nucleotide sequence: TGCGCCAGCAGCCAAGAAGCCCCGGGACAGAAAAACATTCAGTACTTC. Translating it yields CASSQEAPGQKNIQYF. The genes are TRBV4-1 and TRBJ2-4; 7 bases line up with TRBD1. Germline V lookup: CDR1 MGHRA, CDR2 YSYEKL. The junction had 6 bases not matched to a gene; V was cut back by 0 bases and J by 4 bases. The CDR3 extends over 16 amino acids.

This clone is medium-sized within its sample. The chain couples TRBV29-1 to TRBJ2-7, with 10 nucleotides matching TRBD1. J was trimmed by 4 bases and V by 6 bases; bases with no gene match: 9. In germline, CDR1 is SQVTM, CDR2 ANQGSEA. This CDR3 contains 14 residues. CDR3 sequence reads: CSVSHGGQGYEQYF. CDR3 nucleotides: TGCAGCGTGTCCCACGGGGGACAGGGGTACGAGCAGTACTTC.

The V call is TRBV19, the J call TRBJ1-5; TRBD1 agrees at 9 bases. Germline assignment: CDR1 LNHDA and CDR2 SQIVND (reference sequence). This CDR3 has 15 amino acids. Losses at the gene ends were 6 bases for V and 3 bases for J; bases not matched to a gene: 6. CDR3 nucleotide sequence: TGTGCCAGTAGCCCCGGGACAGGGTACAATCAGCCCCAGCATTTT. This gives the protein CASSPGTGYNQPQHF. Supplemented by reference TRBV19 and TRBJ1-5, the full variable domain reads DGGITQSPKYLFRKEGQNVTLSCEQNLNHDAMYWYRQDPGQGLRLIYYSQIVNDFQKGDIAEGYSVSREKKESFPLTVTSAQKNPTAFYLCASSPGTGYNQPQHFGDGTRLSIL.

The CDR3 DNA reads as TGTGCCATCAGTGGAACACAGGGGGATCAGCCCCAGCATTTT. Amino acid sequence: CAISGTQGDQPQHF. The chain recombines TRBV10-3 with TRBJ1-5; 8 bases fit TRBD1. This CDR3 comprises 14 residues. J was trimmed by 5 bases and V by 4 bases; bases with no gene match: 4. CDR1 and CDR2 from the germline V gene are ENHRY and SYGVKD.

This clone was observed a single time. The V call is TRBV19, the J call TRBJ1-1; D not certain. In germline, CDR1 is LNHDA, CDR2 SQIVND (reference sequence). The V and J ends lost 5 bases and 8 bases respectively, with 9 bases between them. This CDR3 comprises 11 residues. CDR3 amino acids: CASSLHWEAFF. In DNA form, the CDR3 reads TGTGCCAGTAGTTTACATTGGGAAGCTTTCTTT.

The V gene is TRBV5-1, the J gene TRBJ1-4; TRBD1 is a possible D gene (5 bases). V was clipped by 4 bases and J by 0 bases, with 7 bases between them. CDR1 SGHRS and CDR2 YFSETQ come from the germline V gene. The CDR3 has 14 amino acids. The CDR3 loop reads CASSTGATNEKLFF. In DNA form, the CDR3 reads TGCGCCAGCAGCACAGGAGCAACTAATGAAAAACTGTTTTTT.

The chain joins TRBV27 to TRBJ2-1, with D perhaps matching TRBD1 or TRBD2 (5 bases each). Trimming shortened V by 8 bases and J by 0 bases, and 11 bases separated the two germline ends. Germline V gene lookup returns CDR1 MNHEY and CDR2 SMNVEV (reference sequence). The CDR3 extends over 14 amino acids. This CDR3 is CASQRGDSYNEQFF. CDR3 sequence (DNA): TGTGCCAGCCAGCGAGGGGACTCCTACAATGAGCAGTTCTTC.

The chain carries TRBV4-3 and TRBJ2-2; 8 bases map to TRBD2. The germline CDR1 and CDR2 sequences are LGHNA and YSLEER. The junction had 7 bases not matched to a gene; V was cut back by 4 bases and J by 6 bases. The CDR3 length is 15 residues. The CDR3 loop is CASSPGLADSGELFF. For the CDR3, the DNA is TGCGCCAGCAGCCCAGGACTAGCAGATTCCGGGGAGCTGTTTTTT.

This rearrangement joins TRBV9 to TRBJ1-2; D not certain. CDR1 and CDR2 (germline): SGDLS, YYNGEE. V gave up 0 bases and J gave up 7 bases, with 10 bases separating them. The CDR3 runs to 13 residues. The CDR3 region is CASSVDGGTGYTF. CDR3 sequence (DNA): TGTGCCAGCAGCGTAGACGGAGGCACTGGCTACACCTTC.

V gene TRBV7-2 combines with J gene TRBJ2-5; tentative D call: TRBD1 (5 bases). The germline CDR1 and CDR2 sequences are SGHTA and FQGNSA. Trimming took 5 bases from V and 7 from J, leaving 11 bases between them. The CDR3 has 12 amino acids. CDR3 DNA: TGTGCCAGCAGCAGACAGTTCGGGACCCAGTACTTC. It is translated as CASSRQFGTQYF.

This clone is a singleton in its sample. The chain has TRBV5-6 and TRBJ2-7; 7 positions match TRBD1. The germline gives CDR1 SGHDT, CDR2 YYEEEE. V was pared by 1 base and J by 5 bases, with 9 bases of the junction left unmatched. The length of the CDR3 is 15 residues. For the CDR3, the DNA is TGTGCCAGCAGCTTGCTGGCAGGGGGTGTCCACGAGCAGTACTTC. This codes for CASSLLAGGVHEQYF.

The chain couples TRBV28 to TRBJ2-7; tentatively, D is TRBD1 (6 bases). Trimming stripped 3 bases from V and 2 bases from J, with 17 bases between. The CDR3 sequence is 16 residues long. Germline CDR1 reads MDHEN; CDR2 reads SYDVKM. Written as DNA, the CDR3 is TGTGCCAGCAGTTTTTCTTTTGGGCAGGGGACCTACGAGCAGTACTTC. This sequence encodes CASSFSFGQGTYEQYF. Combining the CDR3 with reference TRBV28 and TRBJ2-7 gives the whole variable domain DVKVTQSSRYLVKRTGEKVFLECVQDMDHENMFWYRQDPGLGLRLIYFSYDVKMKEKGDIPEGYSVSREKKERFSLILESASTNQTSMYLCASSFSFGQGTYEQYFGPGTRLTVT.

In the case of this clone: The junction differs from germline at one of its ends, possibly a read error. This rearrangement joins TRBV5-6 to TRBJ2-1, with 8 nucleotides matching TRBD2. There are 15 residues in the CDR3. Germline V gives CDR1 SGHDT, CDR2 YYEEEE. The CDR3 DNA is TGTACCAGCAGCTTGGGGACTAGTGTATGGGGGGAGCAGTTCTTC. Amino acid sequence: CTSSLGTSVWGEQFF.

V gene TRBV5-1 combines with J gene TRBJ1-3, with D tentatively TRBD1 (6 bases). Germline V gives CDR1 SGHRS, CDR2 YFSETQ. The CDR3 covers 13 residues. The V gene lost 4 bases and the J gene lost 3 bases, with 8 bases spanning the gap. CDR3 amino acids: CASSPGVGNTIYF. CDR3 bases: TGCGCCAGCAGCCCAGGGGTTGGAAACACCATATATTTT. Full variable domain (remainder filled in from reference TRBV5-1 and TRBJ1-3): KAGVTQTPRYLIKTRGQQVTLSCSPISGHRSVSWYQQTPGQGLQFLFEYFSETQRNKGNFPGRFSGRQFSNSRSEMNVSTLELGDSALYLCASSPGVGNTIYFGEGSWLTVV.

The V call is TRBV27, the J call TRBJ2-3; 8 bases align to TRBD2. The J segment lost 1 base and the V segment lost 2 bases, leaving 5 bases of the junction unmatched. The CDR3 runs to 16 residues. The germline gives CDR1 MNHEY, CDR2 SMNVEV (reference sequence). The CDR3, as DNA: TGTGCCAGCAGTTTAGAGCTAGCGGGTGGCACAGATACGCAGTATTTT. It encodes CASSLELAGGTDTQYF.